This record looks at one T cell receptor (beta chain) sequence and its context. This sample is drawn from a study of PD-L1 blockade in urothelial cancer. The overall study: From about 2014, patients received atezolizumab, given as 1,200 mg intravenously every 3 weeks. Median T cell yield from blood was roughly 150,000.

Sample time point: pretreatment peripheral blood. Patients had urothelial carcinoma that was locally advanced or metastatic. The CDR3 loop spans 17 amino acids. Per the germline V gene, CDR1 is SGHRS and CDR2 is YFSETQ. The V segment lost 2 bases and the J segment 5 bases; nucleotides outside the gene matches: 9. Spiking of synthetic TCR analog templates was performed in each PCR. The method was immunoSEQ multiplex PCR; TCRdb's version includes in-frame clones alone and lacks a portion of them. Among 45,000 to 50,000 clones listed, around 79% were seen once. This sequence originates from a man in his 70s with urothelial cancer. The gene calls are TRBV5-1 and TRBJ2-7; 14 bases map to TRBD2. Here the sequenced sample was PBMCs, taken around atezolizumab (anti-PD-L1) treatment. In DNA form, the CDR3 reads TGCGCCAGCAGCTTCGAGGGGACTAGCGGGAGTTTCAACGAGCAGTACTTC. Translation gives CASSFEGTSGSFNEQYF. The whole variable domain, remainder taken from reference TRBV5-1 and TRBJ2-7, is KAGVTQTPRYLIKTRGQQVTLSCSPISGHRSVSWYQQTPGQGLQFLFEYFSETQRNKGNFPGRFSGRQFSNSRSEMNVSTLELGDSALYLCASSFEGTSGSFNEQYFGPGTRLTVT.